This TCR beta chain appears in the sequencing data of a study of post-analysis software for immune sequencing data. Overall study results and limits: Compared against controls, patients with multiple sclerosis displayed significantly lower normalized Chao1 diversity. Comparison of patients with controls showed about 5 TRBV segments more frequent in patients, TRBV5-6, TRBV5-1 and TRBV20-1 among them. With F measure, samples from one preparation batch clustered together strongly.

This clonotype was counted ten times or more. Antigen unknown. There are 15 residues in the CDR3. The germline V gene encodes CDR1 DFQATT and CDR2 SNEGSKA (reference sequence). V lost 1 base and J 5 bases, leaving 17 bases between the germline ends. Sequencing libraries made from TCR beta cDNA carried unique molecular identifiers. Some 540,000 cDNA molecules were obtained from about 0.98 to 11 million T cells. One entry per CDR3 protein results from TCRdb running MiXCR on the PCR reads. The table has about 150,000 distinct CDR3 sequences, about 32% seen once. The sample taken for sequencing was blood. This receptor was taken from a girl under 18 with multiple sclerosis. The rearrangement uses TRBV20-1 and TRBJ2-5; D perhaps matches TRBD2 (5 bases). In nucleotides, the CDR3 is TGCAGTGCTAGAGGCCCGGGAACATCGGTCGAGACCCAGTACTTC. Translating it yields CSARGPGTSVETQYF.